This passage covers 10 T cell receptor beta chains from one sample sequenced in a study of cytomegalovirus exposure and HLA in healthy donors. Vbeta (60) and Jbeta (13) primers were used in the PCR. TCRdb's copy holds only in-frame clones and misses some; the assay was immunoSEQ multiplex PCR. The sample has about 130,000 clones; around 80% are singletons. Sequencing was carried out using PBMCs. These receptor sequences come from a woman aged 50 to 60 in good health and CMV-seronegative.

This rearrangement joins TRBV6-1 to TRBJ1-1; 8 nucleotides align to TRBD1. Germline assignment: CDR1 MNHNS and CDR2 SASEGT. This CDR3 spans 14 amino acids. J gave up 6 bases and V 3 bases, and 6 bases lay outside the gene matches. CDR3 protein: CASSDRGPRAEAFF. The CDR3 coding sequence is TGTGCCAGCAGTGACAGGGGGCCGCGCGCTGAAGCTTTCTTT.

This chain uses TRBV7-3 with TRBJ1-1; D remains ambiguous. CDR1 SGHTA and CDR2 FQGTGA come from the germline V gene. There are 14 residues in the CDR3. V was clipped by 5 bases and J by 1 base, with 11 bases between them. The CDR3 DNA follows: TGTGCCAGCAGCAACCATCCAGGGAACACTGAAGCTTTCTTT. It translates to CASSNHPGNTEAFF.

V is TRBV27 and J is TRBJ1-2; D is ambiguous. Germline values: CDR1 MNHEY, CDR2 SMNVEV (reference sequence). Between the trimmed V and J ends, which lost 7 bases and 1 base, there was a span of 10 bases. The CDR3 has 13 amino acids. The CDR3: CASTSTGNYGYTF. CDR3 DNA sequence: TGTGCCAGCACATCCACGGGTAACTATGGCTACACCTTC.

The rearrangement joins TRBV7-2 to TRBJ2-5, with 7 bases fitting TRBD2. This CDR3 is built from 14 residues. From germline, CDR1 is SGHTA and CDR2 FQGNSA. Unmatched junction bases numbered 7, after V lost 4 bases and J lost 5 bases. CDR3 in DNA: TGTGCCAGCAGCTCCGTGGCGGGAGTGGAGACCCAGTACTTC. As protein: CASSSVAGVETQYF. Full variable domain (outside the CDR3, taken from reference TRBV7-2 and TRBJ2-5): GAGVSQSPSNKVTEKGKDVELRCDPISGHTALYWYRQSLGQGLEFLIYFQGNSAPDKSGLPSDRFSAERTGGSVSTLTIQRTQQEDSAVYLCASSSVAGVETQYFGPGTRLLVL.

The chain employs TRBV7-3 and TRBJ2-1; D may be TRBD2 (6 bases). Germline loops: CDR1 SGHTA, CDR2 FQGTGA. This CDR3 is built from 16 residues. V was pared by 5 bases and J by 1 base, with 15 bases between. CDR3 DNA sequence: TGTGCCAGCAGCCCTACCGGGACTTTTTCCTACAATGAGCAGTTCTTC. It translates to CASSPTGTFSYNEQFF.

This sequence joins TRBV29-1 and TRBJ2-5, with D unresolved. CDR3 length: 10 residues. V lost 2 bases, J lost 5 bases, and 3 bases lay in between. Germline V CDR1 and CDR2: SQVTM, ANQGSEA. The CDR3 loop reads CSVEHETQYF. The CDR3 nucleotides are TGCAGCGTTGAACATGAGACCCAGTACTTC.

V and J are TRBV11-2 and TRBJ2-7; 7 bases map to TRBD2. The junction had 11 bases not matched to a gene; V was cut back by 3 bases and J by 6 bases. Germline V gene sequence: CDR1 SGHAT, CDR2 FQNNGV. The CDR3 is 15 amino acids. CDR3 DNA: TGTGCCAGCAGCTTCCGAGGCGGGAGCTTTAGCGAGCAGTACTTC. Amino acids: CASSFRGGSFSEQYF.

This clone has more than one count but fewer than ten. This chain links TRBV5-4 with TRBJ2-1; D is unclear. Germline V gene data show CDR1 as SGHNT and CDR2 as YYREEE (reference sequence). The CDR3 is 13 residues long. The V end was cut by 0 bases, the J end by 7 bases, with 8 bases between. The CDR3 sequence: CASSLVMRNEQFF. CDR3 DNA sequence: TGTGCCAGCAGCTTGGTTATGAGGAATGAGCAGTTCTTC.

The gene calls are TRBV7-9 and TRBJ1-6; maybe TRBD1 (5 bases). The CDR3 has 15 residues. Germline V gives CDR1 SEHNR, CDR2 FQNEAQ (reference sequence). Deletions cut 4 bases from V and 8 bases from J, with 15 bases between. The CDR3 coding sequence is TGTGCCAGCAGCTCCGGCCTTTGGGGCGATTCACCCCTCCACTTT. Protein sequence: CASSSGLWGDSPLHF. The whole variable domain, remainder taken from reference TRBV7-9 and TRBJ1-6, is DTGVSQNPRHKITKRGQNVTFRCDPISEHNRLYWYRQTLGQGPEFLTYFQNEAQLEKSRLLSDRFSAERPKGSFSTLEIQRTEQGDSAMYLCASSSGLWGDSPLHFGNGTRLTVT.

This chain's CDR3 is CASSGTSQGHEQFF. The CDR3, as DNA: TGTGCCAGCAGTGGGACTAGTCAAGGGCATGAGCAGTTCTTC. This chain connects TRBV25-1 to TRBJ2-1; the match to TRBD2 covers 7 bases. Germline loops: CDR1 MGHDK, CDR2 SYGVNS. The CDR3 runs 14 residues. V trimming: 4 bases; J trimming: 8 bases; junction bases outside the gene matches: 8. The full variable domain, completed using reference TRBV25-1 and TRBJ2-1, is EADIYQTPRYLVIGTGKKITLECSQTMGHDKMYWYQQDPGMELHLIHYSYGVNSTEKGDLSSESTVSRIRTEHFPLTLESARPSHTSQYLCASSGTSQGHEQFFGPGTRLTVL.